This T cell receptor (beta chain) was sequenced during a study of blood T cell repertoires in COVID-19. V was clipped by 4 bases and J by 3 bases, with 16 bases between them. The CDR3 runs to 16 residues. Germline assignment: CDR1 SGHKS and CDR2 YYEKEE (reference sequence). Here immunoSEQ multiplex PCR was the method, and the copy in TCRdb shows in-frame clones only, minus some. Here the sample spans about 150,000 clones, around 74% being singletons. This clone was found once. V is TRBV5-5 and J is TRBJ1-4, with D maybe TRBD1 (5 bases). The clonotype comes from a woman of 80 years or more with acute or convalescent COVID-19. Sequenced sample: peripheral blood. The CDR3 sequence is CASSPQAQGSNEKLFF. For the CDR3, the DNA is TGTGCCAGCAGCCCCCAGGCCCAGGGATCTAATGAAAAACTGTTTTTT.